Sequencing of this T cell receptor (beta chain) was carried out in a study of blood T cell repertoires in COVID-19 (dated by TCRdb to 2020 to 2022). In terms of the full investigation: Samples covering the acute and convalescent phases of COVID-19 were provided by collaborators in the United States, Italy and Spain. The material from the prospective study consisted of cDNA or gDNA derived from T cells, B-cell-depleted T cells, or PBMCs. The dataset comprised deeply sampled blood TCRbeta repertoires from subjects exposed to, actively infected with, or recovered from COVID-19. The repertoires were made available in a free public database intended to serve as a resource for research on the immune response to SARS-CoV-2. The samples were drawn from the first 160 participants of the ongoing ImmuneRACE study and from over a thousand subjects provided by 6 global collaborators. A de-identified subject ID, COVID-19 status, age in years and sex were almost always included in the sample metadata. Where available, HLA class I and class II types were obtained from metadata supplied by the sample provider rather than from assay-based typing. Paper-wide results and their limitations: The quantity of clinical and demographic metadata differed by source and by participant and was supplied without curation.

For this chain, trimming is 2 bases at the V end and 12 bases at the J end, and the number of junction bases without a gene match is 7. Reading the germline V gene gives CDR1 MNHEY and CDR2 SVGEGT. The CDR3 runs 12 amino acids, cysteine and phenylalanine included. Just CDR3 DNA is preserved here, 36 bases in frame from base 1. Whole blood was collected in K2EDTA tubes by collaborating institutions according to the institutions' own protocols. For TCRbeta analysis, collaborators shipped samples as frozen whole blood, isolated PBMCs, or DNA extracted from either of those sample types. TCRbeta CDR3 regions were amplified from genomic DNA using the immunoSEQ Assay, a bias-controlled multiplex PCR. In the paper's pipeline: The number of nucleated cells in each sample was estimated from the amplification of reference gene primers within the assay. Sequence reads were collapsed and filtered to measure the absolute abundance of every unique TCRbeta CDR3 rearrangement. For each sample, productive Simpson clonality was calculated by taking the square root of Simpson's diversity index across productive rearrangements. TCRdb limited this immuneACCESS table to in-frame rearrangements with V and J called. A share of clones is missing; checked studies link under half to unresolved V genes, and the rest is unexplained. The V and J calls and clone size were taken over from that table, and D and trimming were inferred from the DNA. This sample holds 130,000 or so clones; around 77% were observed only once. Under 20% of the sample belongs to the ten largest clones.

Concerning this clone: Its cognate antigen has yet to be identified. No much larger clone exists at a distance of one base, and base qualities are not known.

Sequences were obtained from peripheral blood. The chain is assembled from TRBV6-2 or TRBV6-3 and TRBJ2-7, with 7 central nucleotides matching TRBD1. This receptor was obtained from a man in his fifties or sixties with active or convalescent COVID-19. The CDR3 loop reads CASSYPRQGPYF. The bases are TGTGCCAGCAGTTACCCCCGACAGGGCCCGTACTTC.